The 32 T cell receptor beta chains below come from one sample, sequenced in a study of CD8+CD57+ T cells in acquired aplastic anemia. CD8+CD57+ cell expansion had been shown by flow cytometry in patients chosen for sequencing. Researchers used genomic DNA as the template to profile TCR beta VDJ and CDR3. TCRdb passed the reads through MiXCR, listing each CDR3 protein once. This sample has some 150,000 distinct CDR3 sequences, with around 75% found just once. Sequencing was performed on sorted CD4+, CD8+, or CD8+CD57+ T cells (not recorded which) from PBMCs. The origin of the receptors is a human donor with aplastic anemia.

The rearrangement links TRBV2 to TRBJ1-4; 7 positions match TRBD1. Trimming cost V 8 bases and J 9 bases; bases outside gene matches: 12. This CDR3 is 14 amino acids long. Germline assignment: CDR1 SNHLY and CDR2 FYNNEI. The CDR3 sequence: CASGIRDRAQKLFF. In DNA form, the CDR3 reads TGTGCCAGCGGTATTCGCGACAGGGCGCAAAAACTGTTTTTT.

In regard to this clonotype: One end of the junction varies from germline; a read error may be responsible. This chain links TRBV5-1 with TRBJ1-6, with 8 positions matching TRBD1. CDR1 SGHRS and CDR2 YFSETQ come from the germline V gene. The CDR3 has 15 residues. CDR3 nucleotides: TGCGCCAGCAGCTTGGTGGGGACAGGCTCTTCACTCCTCCACTTT. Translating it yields CASSLVGTGSSLLHF.

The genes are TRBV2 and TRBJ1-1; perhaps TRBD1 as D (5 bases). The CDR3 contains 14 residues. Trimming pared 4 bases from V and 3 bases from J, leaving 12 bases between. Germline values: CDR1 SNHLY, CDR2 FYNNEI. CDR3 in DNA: TGTGCCAGCAGTGTTGAGGGGATGGACACTGAAGCTTTCTTT. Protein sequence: CASSVEGMDTEAFF.

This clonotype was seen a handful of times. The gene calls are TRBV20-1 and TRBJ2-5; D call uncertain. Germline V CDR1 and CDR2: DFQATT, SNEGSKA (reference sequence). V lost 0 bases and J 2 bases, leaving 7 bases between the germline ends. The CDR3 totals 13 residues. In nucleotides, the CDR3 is TGCAGTGCTAGAGATACTTTTCAAGAGACCCAGTACTTC. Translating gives CSARDTFQETQYF.

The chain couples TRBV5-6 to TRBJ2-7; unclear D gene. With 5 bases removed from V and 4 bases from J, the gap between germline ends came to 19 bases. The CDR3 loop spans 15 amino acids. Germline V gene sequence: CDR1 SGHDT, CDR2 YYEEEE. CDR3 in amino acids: CASSFFTVNRYEQYF. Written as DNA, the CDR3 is TGTGCCAGCAGTTTCTTTACAGTGAATCGGTACGAGCAGTACTTC.

The CDR3 loop reads CASSYRLAGAGEQYF. The CDR3 DNA reads TGTGCCAGCAGTTACCGACTAGCGGGAGCGGGAGAGCAGTACTTC. The V gene is TRBV27, the J gene TRBJ2-7; 12 bases match TRBD2. This CDR3 has 15 residues. J was trimmed by 7 bases and V by 4 bases; bases with no gene match: 8. The germline V gene encodes CDR1 MNHEY and CDR2 SMNVEV (reference sequence).

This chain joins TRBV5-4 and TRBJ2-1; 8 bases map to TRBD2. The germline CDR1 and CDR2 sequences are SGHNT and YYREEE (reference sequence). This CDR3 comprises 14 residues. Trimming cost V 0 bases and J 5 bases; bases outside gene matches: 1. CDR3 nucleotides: TGTGCCAGCAGCTTGGTAGCGGGGAACAATGAGCAGTTCTTC. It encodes CASSLVAGNNEQFF.

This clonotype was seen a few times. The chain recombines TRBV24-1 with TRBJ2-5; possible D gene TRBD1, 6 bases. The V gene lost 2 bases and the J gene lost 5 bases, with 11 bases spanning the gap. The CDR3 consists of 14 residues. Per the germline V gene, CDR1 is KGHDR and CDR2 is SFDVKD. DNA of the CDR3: TGTGCCACCAGTGATTCACGACAGGTGGAGACCCAGTACTTC. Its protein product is CATSDSRQVETQYF.

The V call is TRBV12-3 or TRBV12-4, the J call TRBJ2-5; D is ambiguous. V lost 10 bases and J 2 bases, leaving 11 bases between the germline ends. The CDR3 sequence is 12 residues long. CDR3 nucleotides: TGTGCCACCTCGGACGATCAAGAGACCCAGTACTTC. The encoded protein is CATSDDQETQYF.

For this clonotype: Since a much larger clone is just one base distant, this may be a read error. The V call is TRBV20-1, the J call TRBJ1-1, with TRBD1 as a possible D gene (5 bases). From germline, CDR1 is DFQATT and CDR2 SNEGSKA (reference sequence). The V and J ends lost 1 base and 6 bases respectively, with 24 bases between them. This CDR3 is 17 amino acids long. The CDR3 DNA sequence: TGCAGTGCTAGAGCCCGCGGACCAACCGGGGCCCTCGCTGAAGCTTTCTTT. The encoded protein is CSARARGPTGALAEAFF.

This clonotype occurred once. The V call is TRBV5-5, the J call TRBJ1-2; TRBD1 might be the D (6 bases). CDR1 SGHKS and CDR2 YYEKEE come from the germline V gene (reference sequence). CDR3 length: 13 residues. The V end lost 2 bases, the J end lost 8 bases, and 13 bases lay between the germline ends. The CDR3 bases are TGTGCCAGCAGCTTACGGGGGGCAGAAGGCTACACCTTC. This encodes CASSLRGAEGYTF.

The CDR3 DNA reads TGTGCCAGTAGCCTATCGGACCAGCGGAATTCACCCCTCCACTTT. Protein product: CASSLSDQRNSPLHF. The rearrangement links TRBV19 to TRBJ1-6; D gene unclear. The CDR3 extends over 15 amino acids. CDR1 is LNHDA and CDR2 is SQIVND in the germline V gene (reference sequence). Trimming stripped 6 bases from V and 7 bases from J, with 16 bases between.

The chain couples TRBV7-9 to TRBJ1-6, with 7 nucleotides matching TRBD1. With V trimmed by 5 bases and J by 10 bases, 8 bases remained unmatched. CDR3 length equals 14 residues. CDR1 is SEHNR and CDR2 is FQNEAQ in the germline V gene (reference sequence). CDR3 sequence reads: CASSGDSGRSPLHF. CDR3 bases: TGTGCCAGCAGCGGGGACAGCGGGAGGTCACCCCTCCACTTT.

The CDR3 DNA sequence: TGTGCCAGCAGCTTCATGTTAGGACAGCCCCAGCATTTT. Translation gives CASSFMLGQPQHF. The chain combines TRBV5-5 with TRBJ1-5, with D unresolved. In germline, CDR1 is SGHKS, CDR2 YYEKEE (reference sequence). Trimming pared 2 bases from V and 7 bases from J, leaving 10 bases between. The CDR3 has 13 residues.

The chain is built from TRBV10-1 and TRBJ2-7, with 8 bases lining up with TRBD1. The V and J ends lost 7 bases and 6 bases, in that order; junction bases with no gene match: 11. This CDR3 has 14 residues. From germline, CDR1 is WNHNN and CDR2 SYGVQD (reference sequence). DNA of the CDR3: TGCGCCAGCATACTGGACAGGGATCCCCTCGAGCAGTACTTC. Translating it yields CASILDRDPLEQYF.

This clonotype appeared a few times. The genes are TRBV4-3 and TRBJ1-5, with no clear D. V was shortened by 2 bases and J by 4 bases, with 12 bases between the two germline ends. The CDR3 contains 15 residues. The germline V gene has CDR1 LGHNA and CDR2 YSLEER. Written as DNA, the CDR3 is TGCGCCAGCAGCCAATGGGTGCCGGGAAATCAGCCCCAGCATTTT. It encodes CASSQWVPGNQPQHF.

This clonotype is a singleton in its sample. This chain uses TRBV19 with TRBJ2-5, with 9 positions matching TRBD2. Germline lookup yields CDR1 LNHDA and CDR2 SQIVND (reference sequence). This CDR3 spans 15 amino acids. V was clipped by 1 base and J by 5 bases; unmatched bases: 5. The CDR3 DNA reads TGTGCCAGTAGTATAGTCCCGGGACTAGCTGAGACCCAGTACTTC. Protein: CASSIVPGLAETQYF.

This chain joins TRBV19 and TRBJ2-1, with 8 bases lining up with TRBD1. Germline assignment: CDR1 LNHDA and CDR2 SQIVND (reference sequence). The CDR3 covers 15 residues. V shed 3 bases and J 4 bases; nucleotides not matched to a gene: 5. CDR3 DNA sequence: TGTGCCAGTAGTATCCAGGGACAGGCGTACAATGAGCAGTTCTTC. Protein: CASSIQGQAYNEQFF.

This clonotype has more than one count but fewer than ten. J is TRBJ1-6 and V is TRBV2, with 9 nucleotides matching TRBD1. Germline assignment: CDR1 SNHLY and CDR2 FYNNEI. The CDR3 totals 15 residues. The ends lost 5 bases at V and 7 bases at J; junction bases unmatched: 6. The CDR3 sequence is CASSLGTGSNSPLHF. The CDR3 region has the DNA TGTGCCAGCAGTTTAGGGACAGGGTCGAATTCACCCCTCCACTTT.

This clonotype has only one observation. CDR3 loop: CASSANSKRGREKLFF. The CDR3 DNA sequence: TGTGCCAGCAGTGCAAACAGCAAAAGAGGGCGTGAAAAACTGTTTTTT. The V call is TRBV25-1, the J call TRBJ1-4; no firm D call. The V gene's germline CDR1 is MGHDK and CDR2 SYGVNS. The CDR3 is made up of 16 amino acids. Trimming shortened V by 4 bases and J by 7 bases, and 19 bases separated the two germline ends.

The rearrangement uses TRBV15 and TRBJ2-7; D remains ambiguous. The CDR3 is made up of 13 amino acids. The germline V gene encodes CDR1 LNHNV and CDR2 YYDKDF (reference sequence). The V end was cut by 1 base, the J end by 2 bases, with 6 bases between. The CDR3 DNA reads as TGTGCCACCAGCAGAGTACTACCCTACGAGCAGTACTTC. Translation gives CATSRVLPYEQYF.

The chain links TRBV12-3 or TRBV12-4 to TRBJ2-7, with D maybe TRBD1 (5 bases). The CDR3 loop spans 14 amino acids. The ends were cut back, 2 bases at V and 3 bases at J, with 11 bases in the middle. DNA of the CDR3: TGTGCCAGCAGTTTACAGGGTATAGGCTACGAGCAGTACTTC. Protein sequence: CASSLQGIGYEQYF.

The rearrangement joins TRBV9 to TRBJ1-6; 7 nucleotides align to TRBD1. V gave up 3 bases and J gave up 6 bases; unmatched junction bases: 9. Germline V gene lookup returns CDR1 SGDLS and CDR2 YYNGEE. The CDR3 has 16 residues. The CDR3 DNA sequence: TGTGCCAGCAGCGCCGACAGGGCAGGAACTAATTCACCCCTCCACTTT. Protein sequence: CASSADRAGTNSPLHF.

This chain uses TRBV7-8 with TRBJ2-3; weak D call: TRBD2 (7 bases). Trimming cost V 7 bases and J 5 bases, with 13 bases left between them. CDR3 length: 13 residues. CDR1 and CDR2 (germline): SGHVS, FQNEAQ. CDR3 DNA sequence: TGTGCCAGCACTCGGGGGGCTGGAGATACGCAGTATTTT. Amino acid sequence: CASTRGAGDTQYF.

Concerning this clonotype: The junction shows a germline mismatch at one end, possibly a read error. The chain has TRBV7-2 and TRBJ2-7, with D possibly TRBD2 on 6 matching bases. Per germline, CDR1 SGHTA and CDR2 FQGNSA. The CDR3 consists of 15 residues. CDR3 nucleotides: TGTGCCAACAGCTTAGCTAGGCGGGGAGGATACGAGCAGTACTTC. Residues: CANSLARRGGYEQYF.

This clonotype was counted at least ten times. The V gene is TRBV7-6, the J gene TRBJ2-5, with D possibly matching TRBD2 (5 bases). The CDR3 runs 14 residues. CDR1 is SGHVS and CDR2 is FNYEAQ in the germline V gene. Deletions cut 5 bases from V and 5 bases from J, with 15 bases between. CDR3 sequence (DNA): TGTGCCAGCAGCCTACTCGGCGGGCTTGAGACCCAGTACTTC. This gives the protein CASSLLGGLETQYF.

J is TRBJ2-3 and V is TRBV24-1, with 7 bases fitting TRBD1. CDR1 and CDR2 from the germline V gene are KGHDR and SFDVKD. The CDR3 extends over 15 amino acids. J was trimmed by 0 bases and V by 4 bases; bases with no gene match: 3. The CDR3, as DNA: TGTGCCACCAGTGAGGGACAGACTAGCACAGATACGCAGTATTTT. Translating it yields CATSEGQTSTDTQYF.

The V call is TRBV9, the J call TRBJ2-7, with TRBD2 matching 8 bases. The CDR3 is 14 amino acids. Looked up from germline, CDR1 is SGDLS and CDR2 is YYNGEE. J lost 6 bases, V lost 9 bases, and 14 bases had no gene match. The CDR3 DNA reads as TGTGCCACCAGTGAGGGGAGCGGGAGAAGCGAGCAGTACTTC. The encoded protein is CATSEGSGRSEQYF.

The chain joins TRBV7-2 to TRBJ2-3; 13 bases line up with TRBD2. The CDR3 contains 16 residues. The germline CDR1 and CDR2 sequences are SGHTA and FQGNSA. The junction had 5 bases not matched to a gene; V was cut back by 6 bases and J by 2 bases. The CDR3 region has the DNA TGTGCCAGCAGGCTCGGGACTAGCGGGATCACAGATACGCAGTATTTT. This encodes CASRLGTSGITDTQYF.

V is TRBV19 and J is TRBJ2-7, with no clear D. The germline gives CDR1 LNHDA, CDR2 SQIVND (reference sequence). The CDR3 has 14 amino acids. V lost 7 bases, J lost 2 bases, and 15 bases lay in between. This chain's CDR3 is CASTPGRVAYEQYF. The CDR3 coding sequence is TGTGCCAGTACCCCCGGTAGGGTGGCCTACGAGCAGTACTTC.

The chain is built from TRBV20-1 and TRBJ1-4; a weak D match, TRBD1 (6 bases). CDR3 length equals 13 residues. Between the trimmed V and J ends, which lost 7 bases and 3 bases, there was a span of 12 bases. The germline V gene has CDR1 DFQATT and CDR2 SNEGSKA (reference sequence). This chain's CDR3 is CSVQGMANEKLFF. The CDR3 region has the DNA TGCAGTGTACAGGGCATGGCTAATGAAAAACTGTTTTTT.

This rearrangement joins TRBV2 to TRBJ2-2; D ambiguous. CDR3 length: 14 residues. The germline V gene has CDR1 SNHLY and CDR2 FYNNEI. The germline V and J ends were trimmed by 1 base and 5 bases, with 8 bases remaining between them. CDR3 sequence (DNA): TGTGCCAGCAGTGAAGAAGGTTTAACCGGGGAGCTGTTTTTT. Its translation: CASSEEGLTGELFF.